A single sample gave rise to the 9 T cell receptor beta chains below, sequenced in a study of beta chain features in type 1 diabetes. Since all of the isolated RNA was reverse transcribed, expressed TCRB transcripts were what got sequenced. Sequencing was performed with immunoSEQ multiplex PCR; in TCRdb, only in-frame clones are kept and a portion is missing. The sample lists about 130,000 clones, around a tenth seen once, with approximately 0.68% in the top ten. Sequencing input: central memory CD4+ T cells from blood. The receptors were sampled from a man aged 18-30 years in good health.

This clone turned up a few times. This rearrangement joins TRBV7-8 to TRBJ2-3; 7 bases agree with TRBD2. V dropped 6 bases and J dropped 6; count of bases not matched to a gene: 12. The CDR3 runs 15 residues. The germline V gene has CDR1 SGHVS and CDR2 FQNEAQ. The DNA of the CDR3 is TGTGCCAGCAGAGTAGGGCGTACTAGCGCGGATACGCAGTATTTT. Translation gives CASRVGRTSADTQYF.

This clone was seen more than once but under ten times. The gene calls are TRBV4-2 and TRBJ2-3; 10 nucleotides agree with TRBD2. The CDR3 is 17 amino acids. Germline V CDR1 and CDR2: LGHNA, YNFKEQ. The V gene end was trimmed by 0 bases and the J gene end by 4 bases; junction bases not matched to a gene: 7. CDR3 DNA: TGTGCCAGCAGCCAAGAATTGTCTAGCGGGGGCCCAGATACGCAGTATTTT. Protein: CASSQELSSGGPDTQYF.

Points on this clone: A single base separates this from a much larger clone, so it may be a read error. Other nucleotide sequences from this sample produce the same CDR3. The chain is built from TRBV4-2 and TRBJ1-4; 10 bases map to TRBD1. The CDR3 runs to 14 residues. The germline V gene has CDR1 LGHNA and CDR2 YNFKEQ. After removal of 4 bases from V and 5 bases from J, the junction contained 1 base not matched to a gene. The CDR3 protein is CASSPGQGNEKLFF. For the CDR3, the DNA is TGTGCCAGCAGCCCGGGACAGGGGAATGAAAAACTGTTTTTT.

The chain couples TRBV18 to TRBJ1-2; D is unresolved. There are 10 residues in the CDR3. The V gene's germline CDR1 is KGHSH and CDR2 LQKENI. V lost 6 bases and J lost 6, with 5 bases in between. This chain's CDR3 is CASSPDGYTF. The CDR3 coding sequence is TGTGCCAGCTCCCCGGATGGCTACACCTTC.

The table lists this clone with a few counts. V usage is TRBV9 and J usage is TRBJ2-1, with D possibly TRBD1 on 6 matching bases. The germline gives CDR1 SGDLS, CDR2 YYNGEE. Trimming shortened V by 0 bases and J by 2 bases, and 9 bases separated the two germline ends. The CDR3 is made up of 15 amino acids. The CDR3 region is CASSVDGTPYNEQFF. The DNA for the CDR3 is TGTGCCAGCAGCGTAGATGGGACACCCTACAATGAGCAGTTCTTC. Combining the CDR3 with reference TRBV9 and TRBJ2-1 gives the whole variable domain DSGVTQTPKHLITATGQRVTLRCSPRSGDLSVYWYQQSLDQGLQFLIQYYNGEERAKGNILERFSAQQFPDLHSELNLSSLELGDSALYFCASSVDGTPYNEQFFGPGTRLTVL.

A few counts support this clone. V and J are TRBV7-6 and TRBJ2-3; tentatively, D is TRBD2 (7 bases). Germline lookup yields CDR1 SGHVS and CDR2 FNYEAQ. The CDR3 totals 15 residues. V was cut by 7 bases and J by 5 bases, with 19 bases left in between. CDR3 protein: CASTESRGGRDTQYF. The CDR3 DNA follows: TGTGCCAGCACCGAGAGTAGGGGGGGCAGAGATACGCAGTATTTT.

This clone was seen more than once but under ten times. This chain connects TRBV4-1 to TRBJ2-3, with 8 nucleotides matching TRBD1. The V gene's germline CDR1 is MGHRA and CDR2 YSYEKL. The trim removed 2 bases at V and 8 bases at J, leaving 9 bases unmatched. The CDR3 spans 15 residues. CDR3 region: CASSQQTGVGGTQYF. In DNA form, the CDR3 reads TGCGCCAGCAGCCAACAGACAGGGGTTGGAGGTACGCAGTATTTT.

The chain has TRBV28 and TRBJ1-3; TRBD1 aligns across 8 bases. The germline CDR1 and CDR2 sequences are MDHEN and SYDVKM. V dropped 2 bases and J dropped 6; count of bases not matched to a gene: 9. The CDR3 contains 16 residues. The CDR3 loop reads CASSLPRTGTANTIYF. In DNA, the CDR3 is TGTGCCAGCAGTTTACCCCGGACAGGGACCGCAAACACCATATATTTT.

This clone was seen a handful of times. This sequence joins TRBV9 and TRBJ2-3; 9 bases map to TRBD2. V shed 3 bases and J 9 bases; nucleotides not matched to a gene: 8. The CDR3 extends over 14 amino acids. Germline V gene sequence: CDR1 SGDLS, CDR2 YYNGEE. CDR3 bases: TGTGCCAGCAGCGGACTAGCGGCCCCGGGGACGCAGTATTTT. Translated, it gives CASSGLAAPGTQYF.